By sample fraction, the clone carrying this T cell receptor (beta chain) is medium-sized. The antigen remains undetermined. This specimen comes from a study of Ad26.COV2.S vaccination and SARS-CoV-2 variants. Study context: The authors gave Ad26.COV2.S intramuscularly, either once or twice 56 days apart.

TCRdb's copy holds only in-frame clones and misses some; the assay was immunoSEQ multiplex PCR. Here the sample spans roughly 400,000 clones, 90% being singletons. Treatment indicated: 15 to 20 received Ad26.COV2.S at low or high dose, single or two shots; roughly five received placebo; per-sample allocation not given. Collection of samples fell on day 63 after the first vaccine or placebo injection. At a Boston site, the person donating was an adult of 18-55 years. Vaccine was an Ad26 vector expressing Wuhan-strain SARS-CoV-2 spike. This CDR3 spans 15 amino acids. Germline CDR1 MNHEY, CDR2 SMNVEV (reference sequence). V lost 5 bases and J lost 2, with 16 bases in between. Notes on the study in general: Across vaccine and placebo recipients, the breadth of non-spike TCRs was similar.

The sequence was obtained from a person between 18 and 65 years old who received the Ad26.COV2.S COVID-19 vaccine or a placebo. The chain joins TRBV27 to TRBJ2-7; either TRBD1 or TRBD2 may supply D (5 bases each). The sample here was peripheral blood, taken in a trial of Ad26.COV2.S vaccine versus placebo. The CDR3 bases are TGTGCCAGCAGTGAAATCGCCGGGACCCCCTACGAGCAGTACTTC. It is translated as CASSEIAGTPYEQYF.